This entry is about one TCR beta chain. Sequencing used immunoSEQ multiplex PCR; TCRdb keeps in-frame clones, though not all of them. Altogether hundreds of thousands of clones are present, roughly 86% being singletons, with the ten largest covering around 2.6%. This sample was included in a study of blood T cell repertoires in COVID-19. Study-wide background: The United States, Italy and Spain were the sources of the acute and convalescent COVID-19 samples.

This receptor was obtained from a woman in her 30s with acute COVID-19. Sequencing was performed on PBMCs or T cells enriched from blood (not recorded which).

The CDR3 loop is CASRAGPGGAYTGELFF. The CDR3 DNA sequence: TGCGCCAGCAGGGCGGGGCCAGGGGGCGCTTACACCGGGGAGCTGTTTTTT. V and J are TRBV5-1 and TRBJ2-2, with 8 bases that match TRBD1. This CDR3 comprises 17 residues. The germline CDR1 and CDR2 sequences are SGHRS and YFSETQ. J gave up 3 bases and V 5 bases, and 12 bases lay outside the gene matches.